This T cell receptor beta chain was documented in a study of neurological immune-mediated disorders. The cDNA was generated through 5'RACE incorporating 10-nucleotide random UMIs. One entry per CDR3 protein results from TCRdb running MiXCR on the 5' RACE reads. This sample carries approximately 18,000 distinct CDR3 sequences, 3.5% of them seen once, and the ten largest clones take around 20%. The group of healthy controls was made up of people who were blood bank volunteers in Maryland, USA. Libraries from sorted cells used 900,000 or so T cells (CD4+ or CD8+). The CDR3 is 12 amino acids. The V end lost 6 bases, the J end lost 7 bases, and 10 bases lay between the germline ends. Germline V CDR1 and CDR2: MNHEY, SMNVEV (reference sequence).

Sequenced material: CD8+ T cells from blood. V is TRBV27 and J is TRBJ2-1, with D possibly being TRBD2 (6 bases). This receptor was obtained from a middle-aged woman in good health. CDR3 in DNA: TGTGCCAGCAGCCCGGAGGGGAATGAGCAGTTCTTC. Residues: CASSPEGNEQFF.